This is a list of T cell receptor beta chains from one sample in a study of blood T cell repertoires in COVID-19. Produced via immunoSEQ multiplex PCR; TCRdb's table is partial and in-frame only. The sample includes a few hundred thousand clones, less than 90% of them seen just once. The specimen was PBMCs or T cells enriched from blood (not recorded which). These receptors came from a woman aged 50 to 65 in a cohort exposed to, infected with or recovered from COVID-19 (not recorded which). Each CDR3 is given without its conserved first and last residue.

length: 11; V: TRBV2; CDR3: ASSDRTAYGYT
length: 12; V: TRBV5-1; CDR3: ASSLLRASYEQY
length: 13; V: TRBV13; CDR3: ASSLMASGDNEQY
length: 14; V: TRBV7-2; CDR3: ASSLAPGASGNTIY
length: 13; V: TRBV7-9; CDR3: ASSIDGQSMRKLF
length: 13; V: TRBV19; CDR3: ASSIGADRNTEAF
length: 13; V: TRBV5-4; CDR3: ASSSGLVGTGELF
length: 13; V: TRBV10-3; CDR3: AISTLGTGGAEQY
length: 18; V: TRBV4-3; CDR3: ASSQDRELWAGGPYNEQF
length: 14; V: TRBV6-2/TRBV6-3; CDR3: ASSYKRGGLGNEQF
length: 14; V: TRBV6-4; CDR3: ASSDLTSGGTDTQY
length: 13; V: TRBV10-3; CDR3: AISESGTGGEKLF
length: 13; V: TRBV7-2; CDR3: ASSLAVGGTGELF
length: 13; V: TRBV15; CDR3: ATHGAGTGAPWTF
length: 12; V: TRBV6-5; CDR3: ASSPPRGMGEQY
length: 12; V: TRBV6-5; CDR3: ASSPGAMNTEAF
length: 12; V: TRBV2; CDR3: ASSGDRRNYGYT
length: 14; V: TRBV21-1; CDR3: ASSTVQGVYTGELF
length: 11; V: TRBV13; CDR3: ASSSGLAGEQY
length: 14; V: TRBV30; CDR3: AWRERPGLGVYEQY
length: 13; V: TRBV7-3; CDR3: ASSFTAGRHSPLH
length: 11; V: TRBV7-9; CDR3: ASSATGEGTQY
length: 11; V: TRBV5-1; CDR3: ASSLVLTGELF
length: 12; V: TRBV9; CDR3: ASSATGMNTEAF
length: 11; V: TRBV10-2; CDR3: ASREGGEETQY
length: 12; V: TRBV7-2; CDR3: ASSFPGTGNTIY
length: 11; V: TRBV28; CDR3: ASSLAHQETQY
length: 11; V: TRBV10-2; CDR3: ASSTGVKNIQY
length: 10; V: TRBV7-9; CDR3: ASSSDYQTQY
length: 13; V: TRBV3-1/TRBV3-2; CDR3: ASSQEGLDADTQY
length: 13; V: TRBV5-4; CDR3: ASSLGAGGLGVAF
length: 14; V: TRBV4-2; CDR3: ASSQDQDRWSYEQY
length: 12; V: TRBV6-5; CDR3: ASSYQFSGNTIY
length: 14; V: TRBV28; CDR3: ASSSAGGGRVYGYT
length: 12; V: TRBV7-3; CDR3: ASSPTTGGVGAF
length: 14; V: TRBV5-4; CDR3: ASSLASGGLNYGYT
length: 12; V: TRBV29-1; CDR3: SVAEGLSNQPQH
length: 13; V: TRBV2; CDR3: ASSEASRGSYEQY
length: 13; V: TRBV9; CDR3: ASSASGGDYNEQF
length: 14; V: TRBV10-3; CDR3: AISESGTGVRQPQH